The 30 T cell receptor beta chains presented below share a single source sample, sequenced in a study of CD8 T cells in ankylosing spondylitis. TCRdb recomputed calls from the 5' RACE reads with MiXCR, one row per CDR3 protein. The sample includes 310,000 or so distinct CDR3 sequences, about 20% seen only once; the top ten take around 7.8%. Sequencing was done on a sample of blood, either unsorted or a sorted T cell fraction (not recorded which). The receptor set was obtained from a male donor with ankylosing spondylitis or in good health (not recorded which).

The chain has TRBV5-1 and TRBJ2-1; D ambiguous. This CDR3 spans 13 amino acids. The V gene lost 4 bases and the J gene lost 3 bases, with 8 bases spanning the gap. CDR1 and CDR2 (germline): SGHRS, YFSETQ. The CDR3 region has the DNA TGCGCCAGCAGCCCCGAAAACTACAATGAGCAGTTCTTC. Its translation is CASSPENYNEQFF.

The chain combines TRBV20-1 with TRBJ1-3, with 11 bases aligning to TRBD1. The CDR3 loop spans 14 amino acids. The V gene end was trimmed by 3 bases and the J gene end by 4 bases; junction bases not matched to a gene: 2. CDR1 DFQATT and CDR2 SNEGSKA come from the germline V gene (reference sequence). CDR3 nucleotides: TGCAGTGCTAGGGGACAGGGGGAAGGAAACACCATATATTTT. Translating gives CSARGQGEGNTIYF.

The chain employs TRBV27 and TRBJ2-1, with TRBD1 identical over 9 bases. J was trimmed by 4 bases and V by 5 bases; bases with no gene match: 6. Germline CDR1 reads MNHEY; CDR2 reads SMNVEV (reference sequence). There are 15 residues in the CDR3. The CDR3, as DNA: TGTGCCAGCAGTATGACAGGGGGAAGATACAATGAGCAGTTCTTC. Amino acids: CASSMTGGRYNEQFF.

CDR3 loop: CASSGGGLAGGGTQYF. In nucleotides, the CDR3 is TGTGCCAGCAGCGGCGGCGGACTAGCGGGAGGGGGGACCCAGTACTTC. The V call is TRBV5-4, the J call TRBJ2-5, with TRBD2 matching 15 bases. The J segment lost 7 bases and the V segment lost 4 bases, leaving 8 bases of the junction unmatched. Germline-derived CDR1 and CDR2 are SGHNT and YYREEE (reference sequence). The CDR3 consists of 16 residues. The full variable domain, with the rest looked up from reference TRBV5-4 and TRBJ2-5, is ETGVTQSPTHLIKTRGQQVTLRCSSQSGHNTVSWYQQALGQGPQFIFQYYREEENGRGNFPPRFSGLQFPNYSSELNVNALELDDSALYLCASSGGGLAGGGTQYFGPGTRLLVL.

This chain links TRBV18 with TRBJ1-2; D remains ambiguous. Per the germline V gene, CDR1 is KGHSH and CDR2 is LQKENI. The CDR3 loop spans 12 amino acids. The V and J ends lost 2 bases and 3 bases respectively, with 4 bases between them. The CDR3 is CASSPGYYGYTF. The DNA of the CDR3 is TGTGCCAGCTCACCAGGGTACTATGGCTACACCTTC.

The genes are TRBV3-1 and TRBJ2-2; D tentatively fits TRBD1 or TRBD2 (5 bases each). The ends were cut back, 1 base at V and 6 bases at J, with 18 bases in the middle. This CDR3 spans 17 amino acids. CDR1 is LGHDT and CDR2 is YNNKEL in the germline V gene (reference sequence). The CDR3 DNA follows: TGTGCCAGCAGCCAAGTCTCCTCCGGGACCTACGCCGGGGAGCTGTTTTTT. As protein: CASSQVSSGTYAGELFF.

The chain joins TRBV5-1 to TRBJ1-1; a weak D match, TRBD1 (6 bases). The ends were cut back, 0 bases at V and 1 base at J, with 10 bases in the middle. CDR1 is SGHRS and CDR2 is YFSETQ in the germline V gene. The CDR3 consists of 15 residues. The CDR3 loop is CASSLAPDRNTEAFF. DNA of the CDR3: TGCGCCAGCAGCTTGGCCCCGGACAGGAACACTGAAGCTTTCTTT.

This clonotype was seen at least ten times. The V gene is TRBV12-3 or TRBV12-4, the J gene TRBJ2-1; 9 nucleotides align to TRBD2. The CDR3 spans 16 residues. V was pared by 1 base and J by 3 bases, with 4 bases of the junction left unmatched. CDR3 nucleotides: TGTGCCAGCAGTTTAGGGCCAGCGGGAGGCTACAATGAGCAGTTCTTC. Translation: CASSLGPAGGYNEQFF.

This clonotype has a single count. The CDR3 is CASSQVMETQYF. The CDR3 DNA sequence: TGTGCCAGCAGCCAAGTAATGGAGACCCAGTACTTC. The chain is built from TRBV3-1 and TRBJ2-5, with unresolved D. Germline loops: CDR1 LGHDT, CDR2 YNNKEL (reference sequence). CDR3 length equals 12 residues. With 1 base removed from V and 5 bases from J, the gap between germline ends came to 5 bases.

In its sample, this clonotype was seen a few times. The chain joins TRBV12-3 or TRBV12-4 to TRBJ2-5; 8 positions match TRBD2. J lost 5 bases, V lost 3 bases, and 5 bases had no gene match. This CDR3 spans 14 amino acids. The CDR3 is CASSFSGSSETQYF. In nucleotides, the CDR3 is TGTGCCAGCAGTTTCAGCGGGAGTAGTGAGACCCAGTACTTC.

This clonotype was detected only a few times. The gene calls are TRBV10-3 and TRBJ1-1; possible D gene TRBD1, 5 bases. CDR1 and CDR2 from the germline V gene are ENHRY and SYGVKD. The CDR3 loop spans 12 amino acids. Trimming took 5 bases from V and 7 from J, leaving 11 bases between them. CDR3 in DNA: TGTGCCATCAGTCCGACAGTACATGAAGCTTTCTTT. Its protein is CAISPTVHEAFF.

This clonotype occurred many times. The V call is TRBV4-1, the J call TRBJ1-1; D is undetermined. Germline V gene lookup returns CDR1 MGHRA and CDR2 YSYEKL. V lost 0 bases to trimming and J lost 6 bases, with 11 bases between them. This CDR3 is built from 14 residues. The CDR3 DNA follows: TGCGCCAGCAGCCAAGATAGACTTGGGGCTGAAGCTTTCTTT. It translates to CASSQDRLGAEAFF.

This clonotype was detected ten times or more. The chain employs TRBV5-1 and TRBJ2-1; possibly TRBD1 or TRBD2 for D (6 bases each). This CDR3 contains 13 residues. Trimming shortened V by 2 bases and J by 7 bases, and 10 bases separated the two germline ends. The germline V gene has CDR1 SGHRS and CDR2 YFSETQ. CDR3 in DNA: TGCGCCAGCAGCTTATCGGGGGCTAATGAGCAGTTCTTC. Amino acids: CASSLSGANEQFF.

V is TRBV7-3 and J is TRBJ2-3; the match to TRBD2 covers 13 bases. Germline V lookup: CDR1 SGHTA, CDR2 FQGTGA. The CDR3 is made up of 16 amino acids. J lost 2 bases, V lost 4 bases, and 3 bases had no gene match. CDR3 sequence (DNA): TGTGCCAGCAGCTCCGGGACTAGCGGGACCACAGATACGCAGTATTTT. It yields the protein CASSSGTSGTTDTQYF.

The V and J genes are TRBV19 and TRBJ1-5, with D possibly being TRBD1 (6 bases). CDR1 and CDR2 from the germline V gene are LNHDA and SQIVND (reference sequence). V gave up 8 bases and J gave up 7 bases, with 15 bases separating them. This CDR3 is 13 amino acids long. The CDR3 DNA is TGTGCCAGTCAAGACAGGCCGAACCAGCCCCAGCATTTT. It yields the protein CASQDRPNQPQHF.

In this sample, this clonotype turned up a few times. This rearrangement joins TRBV12-3 or TRBV12-4 to TRBJ2-6; possibly TRBD2 for D (6 bases). The CDR3 extends over 17 amino acids. Trimming removed 4 bases from V and 2 bases from J, with 15 bases in between. CDR3 loop: CASSSRGGGTGANVLTF. CDR3 DNA: TGTGCCAGCAGTTCCCGTGGCGGAGGGACTGGGGCCAACGTCCTGACTTTC.

This clonotype came up a few times. V gene TRBV2 combines with J gene TRBJ2-7, with D perhaps given as TRBD1 or TRBD2 (5 bases each). With 2 bases removed from V and 6 bases from J, the gap between germline ends came to 8 bases. Germline lookup yields CDR1 SNHLY and CDR2 FYNNEI. The CDR3 loop spans 12 amino acids. The CDR3 region has the DNA TGTGCCAGCAGTGAATGGGGGAGCGAGCAGTACGTC. As protein: CASSEWGSEQYV.

V and J are TRBV4-1 and TRBJ2-1; TRBD2 aligns across 16 bases. Germline loops: CDR1 MGHRA, CDR2 YSYEKL. There are 17 residues in the CDR3. The ends lost 3 bases at V and 4 bases at J; junction bases unmatched: 3. The CDR3 spells CASSQGLAGGPYNEQFF. The CDR3 nucleotides are TGCGCCAGCAGCCAGGGACTAGCGGGAGGGCCGTACAATGAGCAGTTCTTC.

There are many counts of this clonotype. The chain is built from TRBV5-1 and TRBJ1-6; D is possibly TRBD1 (5 bases). Trimming stripped 0 bases from V and 0 bases from J, with 7 bases between. Germline loops: CDR1 SGHRS, CDR2 YFSETQ. This CDR3 is built from 16 residues. The CDR3 loop reads CASSLEGSSYNSPLHF. The DNA of the CDR3 is TGCGCCAGCAGCTTGGAGGGGAGCTCCTATAATTCACCCCTCCACTTT.

This sequence joins TRBV12-3 or TRBV12-4 and TRBJ1-6; 9 positions match TRBD1. The J segment lost 5 bases and the V segment lost 0 bases, leaving 2 bases of the junction unmatched. This CDR3 has 16 amino acids. As DNA, the CDR3 is TGTGCCAGCAGTTTAGCGGGACAGGGCCATAATTCACCCCTCCACTTT. As protein: CASSLAGQGHNSPLHF.

The chain employs TRBV11-2 and TRBJ2-5; no clear D gene. Trimming shortened V by 1 base and J by 5 bases, and 8 bases separated the two germline ends. Germline CDR1 and CDR2: SGHAT and FQNNGV. This CDR3 contains 13 residues. CDR3 coding DNA: TGTGCCAGCAGCTTAGGGGCAGCGGAGACCCAGTACTTC. Translating it yields CASSLGAAETQYF. Full variable domain (remainder filled in from reference TRBV11-2 and TRBJ2-5): EAGVAQSPRYKIIEKRQSVAFWCNPISGHATLYWYQQILGQGPKLLIQFQNNGVVDDSQLPKDRFSAERLKGVDSTLKIQPAKLEDSAVYLCASSLGAAETQYFGPGTRLLVL.

This clonotype was found many times. V gene TRBV5-1 combines with J gene TRBJ2-2; 12 nucleotides line up with TRBD2. The junction had 7 bases not matched to a gene; V was cut back by 4 bases and J by 0 bases. This CDR3 has 18 amino acids. Germline CDR1 and CDR2: SGHRS and YFSETQ. The CDR3 coding sequence is TGCGCCAGCAGCCGACCGACTAGCGGGGGCGCGAACACCGGGGAGCTGTTTTTT. Its translation is CASSRPTSGGANTGELFF.

The rearrangement joins TRBV20-1 to TRBJ2-3; 9 bases agree with TRBD2. V was pared by 0 bases and J by 3 bases, with 4 bases of the junction left unmatched. CDR1 DFQATT and CDR2 SNEGSKA come from the germline V gene (reference sequence). This CDR3 is 15 amino acids long. In DNA form, the CDR3 reads TGCAGTGCTAGAGATGGCGGGAGGGGGACAGATACGCAGTATTTT. Translating gives CSARDGGRGTDTQYF.

The sample holds a few counts of this clonotype. This chain uses TRBV20-1 with TRBJ2-1; 10 nucleotides line up with TRBD2. Trimming took 3 bases from V and 9 from J; bases not matched to a gene: 11. The CDR3 has 15 residues. Looked up from germline, CDR1 is DFQATT and CDR2 is SNEGSKA (reference sequence). The CDR3 DNA reads as TGCAGTGCTAGTTACCATAGCGGGGGGCTGGGTGAGCAGTTCTTC. Protein product: CSASYHSGGLGEQFF.

This chain connects TRBV5-1 to TRBJ2-1; TRBD2 aligns across 9 bases. With V trimmed by 7 bases and J by 0 bases, 5 bases remained unmatched. Germline-derived CDR1 and CDR2 are SGHRS and YFSETQ. CDR3 length equals 15 residues. The CDR3 protein is CASRSGGVSYNEQFF. The CDR3 nucleotides are TGCGCCAGCCGTAGCGGGGGTGTCTCCTACAATGAGCAGTTCTTC. Combining the CDR3 with reference TRBV5-1 and TRBJ2-1 gives the whole variable domain KAGVTQTPRYLIKTRGQQVTLSCSPISGHRSVSWYQQTPGQGLQFLFEYFSETQRNKGNFPGRFSGRQFSNSRSEMNVSTLELGDSALYLCASRSGGVSYNEQFFGPGTRLTVL.

There are many counts of this clonotype. This chain joins TRBV5-1 and TRBJ2-1; D is perhaps TRBD2 (6 bases). This CDR3 is built from 15 residues. Per germline, CDR1 SGHRS and CDR2 YFSETQ. V lost 1 base to trimming and J lost 3 bases, with 11 bases between them. The CDR3 DNA sequence: TGCGCCAGCAGCTTGACCGGGAGTTTCTACAATGAGCAGTTCTTC. This translates into CASSLTGSFYNEQFF. Using reference TRBV5-1 and TRBJ2-1 for the parts outside the CDR3, the full variable domain is KAGVTQTPRYLIKTRGQQVTLSCSPISGHRSVSWYQQTPGQGLQFLFEYFSETQRNKGNFPGRFSGRQFSNSRSEMNVSTLELGDSALYLCASSLTGSFYNEQFFGPGTRLTVL.

The gene calls are TRBV28 and TRBJ2-3, with 9 positions matching TRBD2. Trimming removed 0 bases from V and 4 bases from J; junction bases left unmatched: 5. CDR1 is MDHEN, CDR2 SYDVKM, per germline. CDR3 size: 16 residues. The CDR3 DNA follows: TGTGCCAGCAGTTTATGGTCGCTAGCGGGGCCAGATACGCAGTATTTT. Its protein is CASSLWSLAGPDTQYF.

This clonotype was picked up many times. This chain uses TRBV5-5 with TRBJ2-3, with 11 bases fitting TRBD2. Trimming removed 2 bases from V and 5 bases from J; junction bases left unmatched: 4. The CDR3 runs to 15 residues. CDR1 and CDR2 from the germline V gene are SGHKS and YYEKEE (reference sequence). The CDR3 loop reads CASSLLAGDLDTQYF. Written as DNA, the CDR3 is TGTGCCAGCAGCTTACTAGCGGGAGATCTAGATACGCAGTATTTT.

This clonotype showed up just a few times. The chain recombines TRBV7-3 with TRBJ2-1, with D possibly matching TRBD2 (5 bases). Trimming left V 5 bases short and J 1 base short, with 15 bases between. This CDR3 has 16 residues. CDR1 and CDR2 (germline): SGHTA, FQGTGA. The CDR3 protein is CASSPTIRGSYNEQFF. The CDR3 DNA is TGTGCCAGCAGCCCCACCATTCGGGGATCCTACAATGAGCAGTTCTTC.

This clonotype has more than one count but fewer than ten. V usage is TRBV10-3 and J usage is TRBJ1-1; D is undetermined. Trimming pared 0 bases from V and 0 bases from J, leaving 11 bases between. Germline lookup yields CDR1 ENHRY and CDR2 SYGVKD. This CDR3 spans 16 amino acids. CDR3 sequence: CAISESSRQLNTEAFF. In DNA form, the CDR3 reads TGTGCCATCAGTGAGTCGAGTAGGCAGTTGAACACTGAAGCTTTCTTT.